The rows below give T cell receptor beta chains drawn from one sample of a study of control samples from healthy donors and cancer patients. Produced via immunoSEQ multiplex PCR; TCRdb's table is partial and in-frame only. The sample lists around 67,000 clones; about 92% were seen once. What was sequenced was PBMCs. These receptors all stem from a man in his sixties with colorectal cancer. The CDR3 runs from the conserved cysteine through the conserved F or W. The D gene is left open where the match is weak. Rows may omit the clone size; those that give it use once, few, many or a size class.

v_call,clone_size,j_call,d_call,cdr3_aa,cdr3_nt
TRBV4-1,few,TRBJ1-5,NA,CASSQDGGIGNQPQHF,TGCGCCAGCAGCCAAGATGGAGGGATCGGCAATCAGCCCCAGCATTTT
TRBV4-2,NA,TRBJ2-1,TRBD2,CASSQDVAGGYNEQFF,TGTGCCAGCAGCCAAGATGTAGCGGGGGGCTACAATGAGCAGTTCTTC
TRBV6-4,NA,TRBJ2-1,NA,CASSLGLPDEQFF,TGTGCCAGCAGTCTGGGACTTCCAGATGAGCAGTTCTTC
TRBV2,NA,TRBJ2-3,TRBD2,CASRSGTTLADTQYF,TGTGCCAGCAGGTCCGGGACTACCTTGGCAGATACGCAGTATTTT
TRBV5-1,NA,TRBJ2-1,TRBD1,CASSLGGTGSYNEQFF,TGCGCCAGCAGCTTGGGGGGGACAGGGTCCTACAATGAGCAGTTCTTC
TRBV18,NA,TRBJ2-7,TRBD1,CASSPGDRISEQYF,TGTGCCAGCTCACCAGGGGACAGAATATCCGAGCAGTACTTC
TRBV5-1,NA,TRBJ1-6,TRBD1,CASSSAGTDNSPLHF,TGCGCCAGCAGCTCTGCCGGGACAGATAATTCACCCCTCCACTTT
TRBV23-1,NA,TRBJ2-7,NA,CAILGDKGFVSYEQYF,TGCGCCATCCTGGGGGACAAGGGCTTCGTTAGCTACGAGCAGTACTTC
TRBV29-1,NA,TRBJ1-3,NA,CSVADHTIYF,TGCAGCGTCGCCGATCACACCATATATTTT
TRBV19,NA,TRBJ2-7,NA,CASSITGGSYEQYF,TGTGCCAGTAGTATCACCGGGGGCTCCTACGAGCAGTACTTC
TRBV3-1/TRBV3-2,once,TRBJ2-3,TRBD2,CASSQVAGGLGDTQYF,TGTGCCAGCAGCCAAGTGGCGGGGGGACTGGGAGATACGCAGTATTTT
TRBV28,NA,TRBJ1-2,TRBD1,CASSPGDSRYGYTF,TGTGCCAGCAGTCCGGGGGACAGCCGATATGGCTACACCTTC
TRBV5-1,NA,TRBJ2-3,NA,CASANRQADTDTQYF,TGCGCCAGCGCGAACCGACAGGCAGATACAGATACGCAGTATTTT
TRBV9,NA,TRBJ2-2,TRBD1,CASSTGQGPGELFF,TGTGCCAGCAGCACCGGACAGGGACCGGGGGAGCTGTTTTTT
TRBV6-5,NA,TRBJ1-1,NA,CASIWGTEAFF,TGTGCCAGCATCTGGGGCACTGAAGCTTTCTTT
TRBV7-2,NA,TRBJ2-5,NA,CASSLWPSETQYF,TGTGCCAGCAGCTTATGGCCCTCGGAGACCCAGTACTTC
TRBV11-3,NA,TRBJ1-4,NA,CASSPNPGEKLFF,TGTGCCAGCAGCCCCAATCCCGGGGAAAAACTGTTTTTT
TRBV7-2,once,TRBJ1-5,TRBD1,CASSERTGDQPQHF,TGTGCCAGCAGCGAACGTACAGGGGATCAGCCCCAGCATTTT
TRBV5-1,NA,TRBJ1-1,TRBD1,CASSYKTGVGTEAFF,TGCGCCAGCAGCTATAAAACAGGGGTTGGCACTGAAGCTTTCTTT
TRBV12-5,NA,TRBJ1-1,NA,CASGSVNTEAFF,TGTGCTAGTGGTTCGGTGAACACTGAAGCTTTCTTT
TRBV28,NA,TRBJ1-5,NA,CASSPPQAGVPQPQHF,TGTGCCAGCAGTCCCCCGCAGGCGGGGGTCCCTCAGCCCCAGCATTTT
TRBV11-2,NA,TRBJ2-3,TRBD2,CASSLDYSSGGTDTQYF,TGTGCCAGCAGCTTAGATTATTCCAGCGGGGGGACAGATACGCAGTATTTT
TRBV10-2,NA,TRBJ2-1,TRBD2,CASSDVLAGDVEQFF,TGCGCCAGCAGTGATGTGCTAGCGGGGGACGTTGAGCAGTTCTTC
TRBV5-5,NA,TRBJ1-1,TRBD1,CASSLATGQAAAAFF,TGTGCCAGCAGCCTGGCCACGGGACAGGCGGCGGCAGCTTTCTTT
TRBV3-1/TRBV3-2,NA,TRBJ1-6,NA,CASTSGSDSPLHF,TGTGCCAGTACCTCCGGTAGTGATTCACCCCTCCACTTT
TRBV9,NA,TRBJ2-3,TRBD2,CASSVVASGGPDTQYF,TGTGCCAGCAGCGTAGTGGCTAGCGGGGGACCAGATACGCAGTATTTT
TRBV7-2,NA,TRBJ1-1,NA,CASSDILKRGMNTEAFF,TGTGCCAGCAGCGACATCTTAAAACGGGGGATGAACACTGAAGCTTTCTTT
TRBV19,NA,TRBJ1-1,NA,CASNPGYRSNTEAFF,TGTGCCAGTAATCCAGGGTACAGGTCGAACACTGAAGCTTTCTTT
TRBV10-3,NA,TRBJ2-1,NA,CAINQKDGLEGQFF,TGTGCCATCAATCAGAAGGATGGATTGGAGGGCCAGTTCTTC
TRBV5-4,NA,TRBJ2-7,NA,CASSLGTGHSYEQYF,TGTGCCAGCAGCTTGGGAACCGGGCACTCCTACGAGCAGTACTTC
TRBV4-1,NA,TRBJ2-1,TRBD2,CASSQGSGGASYNEQFF,TGCGCCAGCAGCCAAGGTAGCGGGGGGGCCTCCTACAATGAGCAGTTCTTC
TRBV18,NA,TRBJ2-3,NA,CASSPPNKGLLTDTQYF,TGTGCCAGCTCACCACCGAATAAGGGGTTACTCACAGATACGCAGTATTTT
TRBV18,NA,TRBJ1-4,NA,CASSQRQTTNEKLFF,TGTGCCAGCTCGCAACGACAGACAACTAATGAAAAACTGTTTTTT
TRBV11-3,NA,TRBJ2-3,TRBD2,CASSLAPGGDTQYF,TGTGCCAGCAGCTTAGCTCCGGGGGGAGATACGCAGTATTTT
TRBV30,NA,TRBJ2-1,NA,CAWIPPWGYNEQFF,TGTGCCTGGATCCCCCCGTGGGGTTACAATGAGCAGTTCTTC
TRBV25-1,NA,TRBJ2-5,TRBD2,CASSRAGGSKETQYF,TGTGCCAGCAGTAGGGCGGGGGGTTCCAAAGAGACCCAGTACTTC
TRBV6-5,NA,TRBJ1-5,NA,CASRSGLSHQPQHF,TGTGCCAGCAGGTCAGGACTTTCACATCAGCCCCAGCATTTT
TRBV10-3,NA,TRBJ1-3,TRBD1,CATGQLPSGNTIYF,TGTGCCACGGGACAGCTGCCCTCTGGAAACACCATATATTTT
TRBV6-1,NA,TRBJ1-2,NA,CASSEAGSIDGYTF,TGTGCCAGCAGTGAAGCGGGCAGCATAGATGGCTACACCTTC
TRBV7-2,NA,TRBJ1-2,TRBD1,CASSLARDRGNYGYTF,TGTGCCAGCAGCTTAGCCCGGGACAGGGGAAATTATGGCTACACCTTC
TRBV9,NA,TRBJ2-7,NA,CASSVGGLGEQYF,TGTGCCAGCAGCGTAGGAGGGTTGGGCGAGCAGTACTTC